This T cell receptor beta chain is drawn from a study of blood T cell repertoires in COVID-19. Using immunoSEQ multiplex PCR, the repertoire was profiled, and TCRdb retains in-frame clones only, with some absent. The repertoire has under 300,000 clones, approximately 86% of them found once; the top ten carry around 13%. This clone has more than one count but fewer than ten. This TCR derives from a woman in her 70s with COVID-19, enrolled during active disease. Sequencing input: peripheral blood.

CDR3 DNA sequence: TGTGCCACCGGCTACGGAGGAGCAGATACGCAGTATTTT. Its protein product is CATGYGGADTQYF. This chain links TRBV24-1 with TRBJ2-3; D is perhaps TRBD2 (5 bases). Germline CDR1 and CDR2: KGHDR and SFDVKD. Deletions cut 9 bases from V and 4 bases from J, with 13 bases between. CDR3 size: 13 residues.